A selection of T cell receptor beta chains follows, all from one sample in a study of CD8+ T cells in alopecia areata. The data were produced by immunoSEQ multiplex PCR, yet TCRdb's version contains in-frame clones alone and is incomplete. The data show some 96,000 clones, more than 55% seen once. The input for sequencing was CD8+ T cells sorted from blood, taken at week 4, from a patient treated with tofacitinib. These receptors all come from a human donor with alopecia areata. CDR3s include the opening cysteine and the closing phenylalanine or tryptophan. D genes are given only for firm matches. Rows may omit the clone size; those that give it use once, few, many or a size class.

D gene: TRBD2
V gene: TRBV9
clone size: NA
J gene: TRBJ2-3
CDR3 DNA: TGTGCCAGCAGCCAAAACCGCGAAGGGACTAGCGGGGCTTCTGCAGATACGCAGTATTTT
CDR3 protein: CASSQNREGTSGASADTQYF

D gene: NA
V gene: TRBV4-3
clone size: NA
J gene: TRBJ1-1
CDR3 DNA: TGCGCCAGCAGCCAAGATCTGGGCAGCATGAACACTGAAGCTTTCTTT
CDR3 protein: CASSQDLGSMNTEAFF

D gene: TRBD1
V gene: TRBV7-2
clone size: NA
J gene: TRBJ2-7
CDR3 DNA: TGTGCCAGCAGCCCCCGGGACAGCACCTACGAGCAGTACTTC
CDR3 protein: CASSPRDSTYEQYF

D gene: NA
V gene: TRBV7-9
clone size: NA
J gene: TRBJ1-1
CDR3 DNA: TGTGCCAGTACAGCCGCCGGGAACACTGAAGCTTTCTTT
CDR3 protein: CASTAAGNTEAFF

D gene: TRBD1
V gene: TRBV4-3
clone size: NA
J gene: TRBJ1-1
CDR3 DNA: TGCGCCAGCAAACAGGGGGCTGGTGGCACTGAAGCTTTCTTT
CDR3 protein: CASKQGAGGTEAFF

D gene: NA
V gene: TRBV15
clone size: NA
J gene: TRBJ2-5
CDR3 DNA: TGTGCCACCAAAATCGAAGAGACCCAGTACTTC
CDR3 protein: CATKIEETQYF

D gene: TRBD2
V gene: TRBV15
clone size: NA
J gene: TRBJ2-1
CDR3 DNA: TGTGCCACCAGCAGAGACTGGGGACTAGCCCTAGAGCAGTTCTTC
CDR3 protein: CATSRDWGLALEQFF

D gene: TRBD2
V gene: TRBV27
clone size: NA
J gene: TRBJ2-5
CDR3 DNA: TGTGCCAGCAGTTTATGGACTAGCGGGAGTTCCCAAGAGACCCAGTACTTC
CDR3 protein: CASSLWTSGSSQETQYF

D gene: NA
V gene: TRBV5-6
clone size: NA
J gene: TRBJ2-3
CDR3 DNA: TGTGCCAGCAGCTTGGCCATTACTAGCACAGATACGCAGTATTTT
CDR3 protein: CASSLAITSTDTQYF

D gene: NA
V gene: TRBV4-1
clone size: NA
J gene: TRBJ2-7
CDR3 DNA: TGCGCCAGCCGCACACCAGGGAGCGAGCAGTACTTC
CDR3 protein: CASRTPGSEQYF

D gene: NA
V gene: TRBV19
clone size: NA
J gene: TRBJ1-5
CDR3 DNA: TGTGCCAGTAGTATCTCCAGGGGCAATCAGCCCCAGCATTTT
CDR3 protein: CASSISRGNQPQHF

D gene: TRBD1
V gene: TRBV7-2
clone size: few
J gene: TRBJ2-7
CDR3 DNA: TGTGCCAGCAGGGGACAGGGGGCCTACGAGCAGTACTTC
CDR3 protein: CASRGQGAYEQYF

D gene: NA
V gene: TRBV7-9
clone size: NA
J gene: TRBJ1-2
CDR3 DNA: TGTGCCAGCAGCTTAGAGGATAACTATGGCTACACCTTC
CDR3 protein: CASSLEDNYGYTF

D gene: NA
V gene: TRBV5-6
clone size: NA
J gene: TRBJ2-1
CDR3 DNA: TGTGCCAGCAGCTTGGCCCCCTACAATGAGCAGTTCTTC
CDR3 protein: CASSLAPYNEQFF

D gene: NA
V gene: TRBV29-1
clone size: NA
J gene: TRBJ1-1
CDR3 DNA: TGCAGCGTTGATAAGGGGGAAACAACCATGAACACTGAAGCTTTCTTT
CDR3 protein: CSVDKGETTMNTEAFF

D gene: TRBD2
V gene: TRBV11-2
clone size: few
J gene: TRBJ2-5
CDR3 DNA: TGTGCCAGCAGCCTCGGACTAGCGGGAGTTCCAGAGACCCAGTACTTC
CDR3 protein: CASSLGLAGVPETQYF

D gene: TRBD1
V gene: TRBV13
clone size: NA
J gene: TRBJ2-2
CDR3 DNA: TGTGCCAGCAGCTTATGGGGGACAGTCGGGGAGCTGTTTTTT
CDR3 protein: CASSLWGTVGELFF

D gene: TRBD1
V gene: TRBV15
clone size: NA
J gene: TRBJ2-1
CDR3 DNA: TGTGCCACCAACTCGGACAGGGTGGTCAATGAGCAGTTCTTC
CDR3 protein: CATNSDRVVNEQFF

D gene: TRBD1
V gene: TRBV6-9
clone size: NA
J gene: TRBJ1-2
CDR3 DNA: TGTGCCAGCAGCCCTCGACGGGACAGGGTTCATAACTATGGCTACACCTTC
CDR3 protein: CASSPRRDRVHNYGYTF

D gene: TRBD1
V gene: TRBV5-6
clone size: NA
J gene: TRBJ2-5
CDR3 DNA: TGTGCCAGCAGCTCCGGGACAGACGGTACCCAGTACTTC
CDR3 protein: CASSSGTDGTQYF

D gene: TRBD2
V gene: TRBV4-3
clone size: NA
J gene: TRBJ2-2
CDR3 DNA: TGCGCCAGCAGCCTCGATGGACTAGCGGGGATCGGGGAGCTGTTTTTT
CDR3 protein: CASSLDGLAGIGELFF

D gene: NA
V gene: TRBV4-1
clone size: NA
J gene: TRBJ2-5
CDR3 DNA: TGCGCCAGCAGCCAGGGGAGGGGGCCCCAAGAGACCCAGTACTTC
CDR3 protein: CASSQGRGPQETQYF

D gene: NA
V gene: TRBV5-4
clone size: few
J gene: TRBJ2-3
CDR3 DNA: TGTGCCAGCAGCGACCCTGAGAGCACAGATACGCAGTATTTT
CDR3 protein: CASSDPESTDTQYF

D gene: NA
V gene: TRBV9
clone size: few
J gene: TRBJ2-7
CDR3 DNA: TGTGCCAGCAGCGTAGACAGGGACGTCTCCTACGAGCAGTACTTC
CDR3 protein: CASSVDRDVSYEQYF